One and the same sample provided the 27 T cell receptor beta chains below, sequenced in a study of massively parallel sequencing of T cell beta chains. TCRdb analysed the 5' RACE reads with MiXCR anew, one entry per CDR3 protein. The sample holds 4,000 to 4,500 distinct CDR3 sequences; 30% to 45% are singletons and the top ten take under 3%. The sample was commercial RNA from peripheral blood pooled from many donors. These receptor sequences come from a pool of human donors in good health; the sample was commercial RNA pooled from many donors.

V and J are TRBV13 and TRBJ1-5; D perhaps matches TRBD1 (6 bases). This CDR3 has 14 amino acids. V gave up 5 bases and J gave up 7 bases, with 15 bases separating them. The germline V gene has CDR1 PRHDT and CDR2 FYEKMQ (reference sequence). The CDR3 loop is CASSPVQGAQPQHF. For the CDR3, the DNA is TGTGCCAGCAGCCCGGTACAGGGAGCCCAGCCCCAGCATTTT.

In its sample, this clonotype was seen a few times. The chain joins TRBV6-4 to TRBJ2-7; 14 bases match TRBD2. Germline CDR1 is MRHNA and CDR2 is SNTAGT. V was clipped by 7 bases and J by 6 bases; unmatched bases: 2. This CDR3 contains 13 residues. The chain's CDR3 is CASTGTSGSEQYF. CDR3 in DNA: TGTGCCAGCACGGGGACTAGCGGGAGCGAGCAGTACTTC.

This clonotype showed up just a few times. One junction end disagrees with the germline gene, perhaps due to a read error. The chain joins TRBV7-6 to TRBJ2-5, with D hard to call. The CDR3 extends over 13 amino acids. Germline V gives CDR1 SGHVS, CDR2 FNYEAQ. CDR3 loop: CASSLSAQETQYF. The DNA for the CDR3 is TGTGCTAGCAGCTTATCAGCCCAAGAGACCCAGTACTTC.

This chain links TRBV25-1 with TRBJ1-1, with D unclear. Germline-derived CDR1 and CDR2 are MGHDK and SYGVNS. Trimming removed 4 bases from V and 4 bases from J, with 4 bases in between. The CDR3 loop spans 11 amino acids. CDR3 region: CASSGRTEAFF. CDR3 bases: TGTGCCAGCAGTGGTCGCACTGAAGCTTTCTTT.

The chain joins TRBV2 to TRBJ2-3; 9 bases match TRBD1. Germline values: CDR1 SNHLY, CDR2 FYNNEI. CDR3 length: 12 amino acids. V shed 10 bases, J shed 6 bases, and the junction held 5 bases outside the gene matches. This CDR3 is CATRDRDDTQYF. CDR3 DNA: TGTGCCACAAGGGACAGGGACGATACGCAGTATTTT.

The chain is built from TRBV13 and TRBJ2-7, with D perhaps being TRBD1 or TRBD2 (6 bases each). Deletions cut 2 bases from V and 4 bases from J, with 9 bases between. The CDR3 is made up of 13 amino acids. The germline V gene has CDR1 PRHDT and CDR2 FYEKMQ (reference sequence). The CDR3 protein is CASSLRGVYEQYF. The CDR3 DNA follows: TGTGCCAGCAGCTTAAGGGGGGTATACGAGCAGTACTTC.

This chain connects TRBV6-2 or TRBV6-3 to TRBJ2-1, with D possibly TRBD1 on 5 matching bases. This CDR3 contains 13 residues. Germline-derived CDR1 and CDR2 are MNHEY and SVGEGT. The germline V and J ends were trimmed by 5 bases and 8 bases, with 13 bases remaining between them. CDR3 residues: CASSRDSGYEQFF. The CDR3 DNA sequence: TGTGCCAGCAGTCGCGACAGTGGCTATGAGCAGTTCTTC.

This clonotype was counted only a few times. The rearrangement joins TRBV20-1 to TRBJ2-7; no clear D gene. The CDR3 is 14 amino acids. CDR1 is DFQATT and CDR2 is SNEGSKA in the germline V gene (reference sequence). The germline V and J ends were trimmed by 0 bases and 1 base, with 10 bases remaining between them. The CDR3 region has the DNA TGCAGTGCTAGAGACCCGGCGGAATCCTACGAGCAGTACTTC. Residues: CSARDPAESYEQYF.

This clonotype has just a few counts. As DNA, the CDR3 is TGTGCCAGCAGCGTATCAGGGAATCAGCCCCAGCATTTT. This translates into CASSVSGNQPQHF. The chain joins TRBV9 to TRBJ1-5; possible D gene TRBD1, 5 bases. This CDR3 is 13 amino acids long. Germline V gene data show CDR1 as SGDLS and CDR2 as YYNGEE. V was shortened by 1 base and J by 4 bases, with 6 bases between the two germline ends.

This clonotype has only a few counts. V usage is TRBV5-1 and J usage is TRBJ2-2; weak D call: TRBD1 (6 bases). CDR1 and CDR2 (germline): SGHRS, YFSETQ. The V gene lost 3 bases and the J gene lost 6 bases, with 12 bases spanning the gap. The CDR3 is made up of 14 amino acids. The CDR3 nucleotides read TGCGCCAGCAGCTCGAGGGGGTCGGCCGGGGAGCTGTTTTTT. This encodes CASSSRGSAGELFF.

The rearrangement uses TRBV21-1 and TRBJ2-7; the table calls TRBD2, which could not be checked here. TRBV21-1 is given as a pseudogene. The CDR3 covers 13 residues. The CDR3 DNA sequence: TGTGCCAGCAGCAAAGCGGGGGAGGGCGAGCAGTACTTC. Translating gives CASSKAGEGEQYF.

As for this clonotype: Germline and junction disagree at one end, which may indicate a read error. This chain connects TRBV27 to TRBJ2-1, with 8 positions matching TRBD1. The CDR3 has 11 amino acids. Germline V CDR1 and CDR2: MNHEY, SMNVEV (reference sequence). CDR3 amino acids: CASKSRDRLIF. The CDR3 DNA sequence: TGTGCCAGTAAGTCCCGGGACAGGCTGATCTTC.

DNA for the CDR3: TGCAGTGCTAGCGGGCGAGCCAATGAGCAGTTCTTC. Translated: CSASGRANEQFF. V usage is TRBV20-1 and J usage is TRBJ2-1; no clear D gene. Looked up from germline, CDR1 is DFQATT and CDR2 is SNEGSKA (reference sequence). CDR3 length: 12 residues. The V end lost 3 bases, the J end lost 6 bases, and 9 bases lay between the germline ends.

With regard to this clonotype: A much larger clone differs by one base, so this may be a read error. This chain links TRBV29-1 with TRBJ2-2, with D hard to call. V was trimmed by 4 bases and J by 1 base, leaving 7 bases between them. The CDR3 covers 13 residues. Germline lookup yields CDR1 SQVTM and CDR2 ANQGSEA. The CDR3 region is CSVGLGNTGELFF. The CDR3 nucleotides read TGCAGCGTTGGGTTGGGGAACACCGGGGAGCTGTTTTTT.

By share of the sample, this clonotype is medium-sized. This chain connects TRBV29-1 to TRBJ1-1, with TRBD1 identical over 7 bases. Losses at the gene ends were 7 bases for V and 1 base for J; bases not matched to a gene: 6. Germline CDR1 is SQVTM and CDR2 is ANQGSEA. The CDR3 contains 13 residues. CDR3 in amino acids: CSASGGANTEAFF. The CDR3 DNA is TGCAGCGCTTCAGGGGGGGCGAACACTGAAGCTTTCTTT.

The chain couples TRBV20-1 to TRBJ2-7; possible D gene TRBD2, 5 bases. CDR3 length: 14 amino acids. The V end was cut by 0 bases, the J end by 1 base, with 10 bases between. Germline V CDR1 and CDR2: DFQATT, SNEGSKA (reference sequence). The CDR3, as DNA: TGCAGTGCTAGAGATGCGGGTTTTTCCTACGAGCAGTACTTC. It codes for CSARDAGFSYEQYF.

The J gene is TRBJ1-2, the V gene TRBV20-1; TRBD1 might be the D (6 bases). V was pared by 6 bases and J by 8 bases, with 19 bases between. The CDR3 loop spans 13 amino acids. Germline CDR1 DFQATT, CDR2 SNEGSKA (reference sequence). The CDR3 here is CSATPRDIGGYTF. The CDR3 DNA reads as TGCAGTGCAACTCCCCGGGACATCGGAGGCTACACCTTC.

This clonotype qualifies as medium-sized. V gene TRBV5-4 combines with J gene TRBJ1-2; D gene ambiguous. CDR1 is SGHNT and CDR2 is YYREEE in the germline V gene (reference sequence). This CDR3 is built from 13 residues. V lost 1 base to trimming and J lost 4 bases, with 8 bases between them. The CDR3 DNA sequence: TGTGCCAGCAGCTTGATGGGTGCCTATGGCTACACCTTC. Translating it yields CASSLMGAYGYTF.

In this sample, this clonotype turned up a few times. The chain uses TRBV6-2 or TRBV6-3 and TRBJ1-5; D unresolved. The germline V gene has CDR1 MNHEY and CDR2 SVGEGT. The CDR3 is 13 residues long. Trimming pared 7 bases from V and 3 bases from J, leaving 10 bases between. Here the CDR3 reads CASTRGPNQPQHF. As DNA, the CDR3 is TGTGCCAGCACCCGTGGCCCCAATCAGCCCCAGCATTTT.

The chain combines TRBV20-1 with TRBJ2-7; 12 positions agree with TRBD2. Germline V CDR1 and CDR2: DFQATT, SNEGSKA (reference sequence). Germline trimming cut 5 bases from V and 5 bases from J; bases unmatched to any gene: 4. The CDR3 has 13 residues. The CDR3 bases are TGCAGTGCTTGGACTAGCGGGAAGGACGAGCAGTACTTC. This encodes CSAWTSGKDEQYF.

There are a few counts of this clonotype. The CDR3 loop is CASSEYGGSISNGYTF. Written as DNA, the CDR3 is TGTGCCAGCAGTGAATATGGGGGGTCGATTTCGAATGGCTACACCTTC. J is TRBJ1-2 and V is TRBV25-1, with D possibly matching TRBD1 (5 bases). Trimming pared 0 bases from V and 6 bases from J, leaving 17 bases between. The CDR3 has 16 residues. Germline V gene lookup returns CDR1 MGHDK and CDR2 SYGVNS.

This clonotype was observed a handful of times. The DNA for the CDR3 is TGCAGTGCTAGAGGGGGCCCGGCCACGGCGCAGTTCTTC. Its protein product is CSARGGPATAQFF. The V call is TRBV20-1, the J call TRBJ2-1; the D gene is possibly TRBD1 (5 bases). Germline-derived CDR1 and CDR2 are DFQATT and SNEGSKA (reference sequence). CDR3 size: 13 residues. Deletions cut 1 base from V and 12 bases from J, with 16 bases between.

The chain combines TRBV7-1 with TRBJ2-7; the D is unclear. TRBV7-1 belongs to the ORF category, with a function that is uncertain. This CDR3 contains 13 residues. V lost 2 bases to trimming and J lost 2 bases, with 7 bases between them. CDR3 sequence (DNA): TGTGCCAGCAGCTCATTAGGACCCTACGAGCAGTACTTC. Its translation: CASSSLGPYEQYF.

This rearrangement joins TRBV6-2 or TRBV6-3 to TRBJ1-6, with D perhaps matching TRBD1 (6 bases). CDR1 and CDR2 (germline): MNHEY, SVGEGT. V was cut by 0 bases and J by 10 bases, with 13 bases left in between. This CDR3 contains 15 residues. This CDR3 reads CASSYSPGQGSPLHF. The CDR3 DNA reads TGTGCCAGCAGTTACTCGCCAGGGCAGGGGTCACCCCTCCACTTT.

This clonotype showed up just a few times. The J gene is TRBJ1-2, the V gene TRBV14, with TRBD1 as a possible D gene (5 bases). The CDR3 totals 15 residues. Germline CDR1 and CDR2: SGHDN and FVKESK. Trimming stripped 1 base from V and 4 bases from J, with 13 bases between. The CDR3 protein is CASSQAAGSGYGYTF. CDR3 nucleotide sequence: TGTGCCAGCAGCCAAGCCGCAGGGTCGGGCTATGGCTACACCTTC.

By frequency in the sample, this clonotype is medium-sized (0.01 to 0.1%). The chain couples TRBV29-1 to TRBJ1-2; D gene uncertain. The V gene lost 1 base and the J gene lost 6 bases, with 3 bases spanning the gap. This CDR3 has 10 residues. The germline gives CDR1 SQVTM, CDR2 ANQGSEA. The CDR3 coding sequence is TGCAGCGTTGAAGGGGATGGCTACACCTTC. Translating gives CSVEGDGYTF.

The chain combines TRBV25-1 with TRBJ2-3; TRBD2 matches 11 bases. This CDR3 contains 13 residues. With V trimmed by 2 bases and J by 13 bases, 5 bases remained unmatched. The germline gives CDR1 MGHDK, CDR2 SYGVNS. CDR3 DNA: TGTGCCAGCAGTGAAACGACTAGCGGGGCAGAGTATTTT. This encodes CASSETTSGAEYF.